The 27 T cell receptor beta chains presented below share a single source sample, sequenced in a study of T cell responses to AZD1222 COVID-19 vaccine. The protocol was immunoSEQ multiplex PCR, while the TCRdb copy is restricted to in-frame clones and leaves out a portion. This sample has over 120,000 clones, with 85% to 90% found just once. Sequencing was performed on peripheral blood, taken on day 0 of AZD1222 vaccination. These receptors originate from an adult in good health.

This chain connects TRBV30 to TRBJ2-7; D call uncertain. The V gene lost 3 bases and the J gene lost 2 bases, with 8 bases spanning the gap. Germline V gives CDR1 GTSNPN, CDR2 SVGIG (reference sequence). The length of the CDR3 is 12 residues. CDR3 DNA sequence: TGTGCCTGGAGGGCCGGACCCTACGAGCAGTACTTC. The encoded protein is CAWRAGPYEQYF.

The rearrangement uses TRBV12-3 or TRBV12-4 and TRBJ2-4, with D uncertain. V was cut by 2 bases and J by 6 bases, with 8 bases left in between. The CDR3 covers 13 residues. The CDR3 nucleotides read TGTGCCAGCAGTTTACGTACCATAAACATTCAGTACTTC. This codes for CASSLRTINIQYF.

The chain carries TRBV12-3 or TRBV12-4 and TRBJ1-2; no definite D call. V lost 3 bases and J 4 bases, leaving 6 bases between the germline ends. The CDR3 is 12 residues long. In DNA, the CDR3 is TGTGCCAGCAGTTTTGACATCTATGGCTACACCTTC. Its translation: CASSFDIYGYTF.

The gene calls are TRBV24-1 and TRBJ2-1; 8 bases line up with TRBD2. Germline-derived CDR1 and CDR2 are KGHDR and SFDVKD. V shed 3 bases, J shed 9 bases, and the junction held 9 bases outside the gene matches. The CDR3 consists of 15 residues. This chain's CDR3 is CATSDPLATSGEQFF. The DNA of the CDR3 is TGTGCCACCAGTGATCCCCTTGCCACTAGCGGTGAGCAGTTCTTC.

The V call is TRBV7-9, the J call TRBJ1-2; D call uncertain. The CDR3 contains 13 residues. The germline V gene encodes CDR1 SEHNR and CDR2 FQNEAQ (reference sequence). Deletions cut 3 bases from V and 6 bases from J, with 11 bases between. The CDR3 DNA sequence: TGTGCCAGCAGCTTGTCTGGGAGGGATGGCTACACCTTC. Protein sequence: CASSLSGRDGYTF.

V and J are TRBV9 and TRBJ1-4, with 10 bases fitting TRBD1. Trimming at V came to 9 bases and at J to 7 bases, leaving 9 bases not matched to a gene. The germline gives CDR1 SGDLS, CDR2 YYNGEE. This CDR3 is 14 amino acids long. The CDR3 sequence: CATPRDRGSEKLFF. DNA of the CDR3: TGTGCCACTCCCCGGGACAGGGGTAGTGAAAAACTGTTTTTT.

The genes are TRBV11-3 and TRBJ1-1; maybe TRBD1 (5 bases). Germline V gene data show CDR1 as SGHNT and CDR2 as YENEEA. The CDR3 loop spans 13 amino acids. V lost 1 base and J 6 bases, leaving 9 bases between the germline ends. CDR3 coding DNA: TGTGCCAGCAGCTTAGGCGGGGACTCTGAAGCTTTCTTT. It is translated as CASSLGGDSEAFF. Full variable domain (missing parts from reference TRBV11-3 and TRBJ1-1): EAGVVQSPRYKIIEKKQPVAFWCNPISGHNTLYWYLQNLGQGPELLIRYENEEAVDDSQLPKDRFSAERLKGVDSTLKIQPAELGDSAVYLCASSLGGDSEAFFGQGTRLTVV.

This chain uses TRBV12-3 or TRBV12-4 with TRBJ1-2; 9 positions match TRBD1. The V segment lost 5 bases and the J segment 7 bases; nucleotides outside the gene matches: 5. CDR3 size: 13 residues. CDR3 nucleotide sequence: TGTGCCAGCAGTGTCCGGGACAGGGCTGGCTACACCTTC. Translating it yields CASSVRDRAGYTF.

The chain has TRBV3-1 (or the pseudogene TRBV3-2) and TRBJ1-4, with a tentative D call TRBD1 (5 bases). With 2 bases removed from V and 5 bases from J, the gap between germline ends came to 18 bases. Germline CDR1 LGHDT, CDR2 YNNKEL (reference sequence). The CDR3 length is 17 residues. The CDR3 nucleotides read TGTGCCAGCAGCCAAAGAAAAGGTGGACAATTAAATGAAAAACTGTTTTTT. Encoded protein: CASSQRKGGQLNEKLFF.

V gene TRBV6-6 combines with J gene TRBJ2-1; 12 bases align to TRBD2. The V gene end was trimmed by 6 bases and the J gene end by 6 bases; junction bases not matched to a gene: 6. CDR1 and CDR2 (germline): MNHNY, SVGAGI (reference sequence). This CDR3 is built from 15 residues. For the CDR3, the DNA is TGTGCCAGCAGCCACGGACTAGCGGGAACCAATGAGCAGTTCTTC. This codes for CASSHGLAGTNEQFF.

This clone has more than one count but fewer than ten. This sequence joins TRBV5-6 and TRBJ1-1; no reliable D call. Germline V gene sequence: CDR1 SGHDT, CDR2 YYEEEE. V was trimmed by 4 bases and J by 6 bases, leaving 13 bases between them. The CDR3 runs 13 residues. As DNA, the CDR3 is TGTGCCAGCAGCGGCCAAGTATTTTCTGAAGCTTTCTTT. The encoded protein is CASSGQVFSEAFF.

This chain connects TRBV5-1 to TRBJ2-1; TRBD2 is a possible D gene (6 bases). Germline V CDR1 and CDR2: SGHRS, YFSETQ. With 0 bases removed from V and 4 bases from J, the gap between germline ends came to 8 bases. The CDR3 has 14 amino acids. The CDR3: CASSLARGYNEQFF. CDR3 coding DNA: TGCGCCAGCAGCTTGGCCCGGGGGTACAATGAGCAGTTCTTC.

This sequence joins TRBV30 and TRBJ2-3; D remains unclear. Trimming pared 3 bases from V and 2 bases from J, leaving 12 bases between. CDR1 is GTSNPN and CDR2 is SVGIG in the germline V gene (reference sequence). The CDR3 sequence is 14 residues long. The CDR3 reads CAWRMSVITDTQYF. CDR3 coding DNA: TGTGCCTGGAGGATGAGTGTAATCACAGATACGCAGTATTTT.

This chain uses TRBV19 with TRBJ1-1; no firm D call. Looked up from germline, CDR1 is LNHDA and CDR2 is SQIVND (reference sequence). The CDR3 loop spans 13 amino acids. Trimming cost V 4 bases and J 0 bases, with 6 bases left between them. CDR3 in DNA: TGTGCCAGTAGTACCTACATGAACACTGAAGCTTTCTTT. It specifies CASSTYMNTEAFF.

The rearrangement joins TRBV28 to TRBJ1-2; D is undetermined. The CDR3 contains 14 residues. Trimming took 2 bases from V and 0 from J, leaving 7 bases between them. Looked up from germline, CDR1 is MDHEN and CDR2 is SYDVKM. CDR3 coding DNA: TGTGCCAGCAGTTTAAATATAGCTAACTATGGCTACACCTTC. Encoded protein: CASSLNIANYGYTF.

This chain joins TRBV2 and TRBJ2-2; no definite D call. In germline, CDR1 is SNHLY, CDR2 FYNNEI. The CDR3 is 15 residues long. Between the trimmed V and J ends, which lost 2 bases and 1 base, there was a span of 8 bases. The CDR3, as DNA: TGTGCCAGCAGTGAAATGGCGGAGAACACCGGGGAGCTGTTTTTT. Translating it yields CASSEMAENTGELFF.

The genes are TRBV2 and TRBJ1-1; D gene ambiguous. The CDR3 is 10 amino acids. Germline V lookup: CDR1 SNHLY, CDR2 FYNNEI. Between the trimmed V and J ends, which lost 10 bases and 7 bases, there was a span of 10 bases. The chain's CDR3 is CATKTYEAFF. The CDR3 DNA is TGTGCCACCAAAACCTATGAAGCTTTCTTT. Complete variable domain (other parts from reference TRBV2 and TRBJ1-1): EPEVTQTPSHQVTQMGQEVILRCVPISNHLYFYWYRQILGQKVEFLVSFYNNEISEKSEIFDDQFSVERPDGSNFTLKIRSTKLEDSAMYFCATKTYEAFFGQGTRLTVV.

The genes are TRBV6-1 and TRBJ2-2; D ambiguous. The CDR3 totals 12 residues. Germline V gene data show CDR1 as MNHNS and CDR2 as SASEGT. The ends were cut back, 7 bases at V and 5 bases at J, with 8 bases in the middle. CDR3 residues: CASTLGTGELFF. The CDR3 nucleotides read TGTGCCAGCACCTTAGGGACCGGGGAGCTGTTTTTT.

The chain links TRBV5-6 to TRBJ1-1; D not resolved. The CDR3 contains 12 residues. Germline V gene sequence: CDR1 SGHDT, CDR2 YYEEEE. With 0 bases removed from V and 6 bases from J, the gap between germline ends came to 6 bases. As DNA, the CDR3 is TGTGCCAGCAGCTTGGTGTCAGCTGAAGCTTTCTTT. It translates to CASSLVSAEAFF.

The chain combines TRBV10-3 with TRBJ2-2, with 8 nucleotides matching TRBD1. J lost 0 bases, V lost 9 bases, and 3 bases had no gene match. The CDR3 totals 14 residues. Germline V gene sequence: CDR1 ENHRY, CDR2 SYGVKD. CDR3 in amino acids: CAITGGSNTGELFF. The DNA of the CDR3 is TGTGCCATTACAGGGGGGTCGAACACCGGGGAGCTGTTTTTT.

The CDR3, as DNA: TGTGCCAGCACCACGGAAGGCGAAACCACCTTC. Translated: CASTTEGETTF. The chain combines TRBV12-3 or TRBV12-4 with TRBJ1-2; D not certain. With 7 bases removed from V and 13 bases from J, the gap between germline ends came to 16 bases. The CDR3 is 11 residues long.

The CDR3, as DNA: TGTGCCAGCTCGCTTCACGCGGAGGGGGGAATTGGCTACACCTTC. Its translation is CASSLHAEGGIGYTF. The J gene is TRBJ1-2, the V gene TRBV18; tentative D call: TRBD1 (6 bases). The V and J ends lost 6 bases and 7 bases respectively, with 21 bases between them. Germline-derived CDR1 and CDR2 are KGHSH and LQKENI. The CDR3 is 15 residues long.

The rearrangement joins TRBV24-1 to TRBJ1-2, with a possible D match to TRBD1 (5 bases). Trimming stripped 7 bases from V and 4 bases from J, with 15 bases between. The CDR3 is made up of 14 amino acids. CDR1 KGHDR and CDR2 SFDVKD come from the germline V gene. The CDR3: CATRRRGQRYGYTF. CDR3 DNA sequence: TGTGCCACCAGGCGGCGGGGCCAACGCTATGGCTACACCTTC.

Here the CDR3 reads CATSKGRDSGNTIYF. CDR3 bases: TGTGCCACCAGCAAGGGTCGGGACTCTGGAAACACCATATATTTT. The V call is TRBV15, the J call TRBJ1-3, with D unclear. The ends were cut back, 4 bases at V and 0 bases at J, with 10 bases in the middle. This CDR3 has 15 residues. Germline V gene lookup returns CDR1 LNHNV and CDR2 YYDKDF (reference sequence).

The chain combines TRBV30 with TRBJ1-2, with unresolved D. The CDR3 loop spans 12 amino acids. The ends were cut back, 1 base at V and 5 bases at J, with 8 bases in the middle. Germline V gene lookup returns CDR1 GTSNPN and CDR2 SVGIG (reference sequence). CDR3 coding DNA: TGTGCCTGGAGTGAGATGCGGTATGGCTACACCTTC. Its translation is CAWSEMRYGYTF. Looking up the rest from reference TRBV30 and TRBJ1-2 gives the full variable domain: SQTIHQWPATLVQPVGSPLSLECTVEGTSNPNLYWYRQAAGRGLQLLFYSVGIGQISSEVPQNLSASRPQDRQFILSSKKLLLSDSGFYLCAWSEMRYGYTFGSGTRLTVV.

The rearrangement links TRBV7-9 to TRBJ2-2, with 10 bases matching TRBD1. The junction had 4 bases not matched to a gene; V was cut back by 5 bases and J by 1 base. CDR3 length: 16 amino acids. CDR1 is SEHNR and CDR2 is FQNEAQ in the germline V gene (reference sequence). Written as DNA, the CDR3 is TGTGCCAGCAGCCTGGGACAGGGGAAGAACACCGGGGAGCTGTTTTTT. It specifies CASSLGQGKNTGELFF.

This rearrangement joins TRBV7-9 to TRBJ1-1; perhaps TRBD1 as D (6 bases). Deletions cut 5 bases from V and 5 bases from J, with 18 bases between. Per the germline V gene, CDR1 is SEHNR and CDR2 is FQNEAQ (reference sequence). CDR3 length equals 15 residues. CDR3 sequence: CASSHPWGGGTEAFF. CDR3 coding DNA: TGTGCCAGCAGCCACCCTTGGGGGGGCGGGACTGAAGCTTTCTTT.